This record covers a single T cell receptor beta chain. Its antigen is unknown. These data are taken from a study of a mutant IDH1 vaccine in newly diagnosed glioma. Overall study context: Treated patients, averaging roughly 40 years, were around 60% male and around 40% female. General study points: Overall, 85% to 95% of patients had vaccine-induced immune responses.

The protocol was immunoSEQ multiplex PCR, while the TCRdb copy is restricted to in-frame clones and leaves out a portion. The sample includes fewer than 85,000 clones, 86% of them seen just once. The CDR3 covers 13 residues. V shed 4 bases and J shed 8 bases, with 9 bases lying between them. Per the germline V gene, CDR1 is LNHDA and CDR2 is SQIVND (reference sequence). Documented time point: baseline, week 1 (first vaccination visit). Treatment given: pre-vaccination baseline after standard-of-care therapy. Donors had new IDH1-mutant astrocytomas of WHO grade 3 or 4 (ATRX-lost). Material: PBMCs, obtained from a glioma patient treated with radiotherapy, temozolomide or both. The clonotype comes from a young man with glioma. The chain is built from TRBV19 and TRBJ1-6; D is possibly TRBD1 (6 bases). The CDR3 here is CASSRGQDSPLHF. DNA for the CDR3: TGTGCCAGTAGTAGGGGGCAGGATTCACCCCTCCACTTT. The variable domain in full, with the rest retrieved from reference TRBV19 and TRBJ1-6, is DGGITQSPKYLFRKEGQNVTLSCEQNLNHDAMYWYRQDPGQGLRLIYYSQIVNDFQKGDIAEGYSVSREKKESFPLTVTSAQKNPTAFYLCASSRGQDSPLHFGNGTRLTVT.